This TCR beta chain appears in the sequencing data of a study of blood T cell repertoires in COVID-19. Method: immunoSEQ multiplex PCR; TCRdb's copy keeps in-frame clones and lacks some. The sample holds 150,000 to 250,000 clones, 87% seen once. V was cut by 4 bases and J by 9 bases, with 7 bases left in between. Germline CDR1 reads SEHNR; CDR2 reads FQNEAQ (reference sequence). The CDR3 is 11 amino acids. The study counted Cohort 3 donors as recovered given two negative PCRs, clearance, or symptom resolution. Sequencing used PBMCs or T cells enriched from blood (not recorded which). This sequence originates from a woman aged 30 to 39 who had recovered from COVID-19. The chain has TRBV7-9 and TRBJ2-1; D uncertain. For the CDR3, the DNA is TGTGCCAGCAGCTCCTCCCGTGAGCAGTTCTTC. Amino acid sequence: CASSSSREQFF.